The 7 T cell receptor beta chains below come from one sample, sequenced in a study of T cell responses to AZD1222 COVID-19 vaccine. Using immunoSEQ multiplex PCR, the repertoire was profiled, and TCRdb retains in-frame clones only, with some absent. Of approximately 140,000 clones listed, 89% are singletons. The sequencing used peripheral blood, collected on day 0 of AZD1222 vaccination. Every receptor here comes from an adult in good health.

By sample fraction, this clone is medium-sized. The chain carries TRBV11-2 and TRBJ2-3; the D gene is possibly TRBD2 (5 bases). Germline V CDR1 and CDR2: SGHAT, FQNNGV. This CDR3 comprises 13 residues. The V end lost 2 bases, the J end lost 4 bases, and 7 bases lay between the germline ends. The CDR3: CASSLISADTQYF. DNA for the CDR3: TGTGCCAGCAGCTTAATTAGCGCAGATACGCAGTATTTT.

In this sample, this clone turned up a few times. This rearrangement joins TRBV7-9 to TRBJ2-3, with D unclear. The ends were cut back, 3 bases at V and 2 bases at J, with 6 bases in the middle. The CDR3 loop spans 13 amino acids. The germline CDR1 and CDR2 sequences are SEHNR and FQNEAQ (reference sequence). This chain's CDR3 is CASSFRLTDTQYF. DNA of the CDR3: TGTGCCAGCAGCTTTAGGCTCACAGATACGCAGTATTTT.

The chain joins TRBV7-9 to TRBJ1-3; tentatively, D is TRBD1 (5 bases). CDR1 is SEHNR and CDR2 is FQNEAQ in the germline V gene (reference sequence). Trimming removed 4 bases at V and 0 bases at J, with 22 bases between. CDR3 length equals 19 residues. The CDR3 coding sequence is TGTGCCAGCAGCTCAACGACAGCTAGGGACGGAGGCTCTGGAAACACCATATATTTT. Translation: CASSSTTARDGGSGNTIYF.

This CDR3 is CASSYRENTEAFF. The CDR3 bases are TGTGCCAGCAGCTATCGGGAAAACACTGAAGCTTTCTTT. The gene calls are TRBV5-4 and TRBJ1-1; the D is unclear. The CDR3 covers 13 residues. The V gene lost 3 bases and the J gene lost 2 bases, with 8 bases spanning the gap. The germline V gene encodes CDR1 SGHNT and CDR2 YYREEE (reference sequence).

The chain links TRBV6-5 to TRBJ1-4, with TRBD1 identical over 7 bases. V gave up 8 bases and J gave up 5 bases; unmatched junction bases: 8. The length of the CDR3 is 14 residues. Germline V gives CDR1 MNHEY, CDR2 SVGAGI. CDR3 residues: CASSQGVLNEKLFF. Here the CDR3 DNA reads TGTGCCAGCTCTCAGGGGGTCCTAAATGAAAAACTGTTTTTT.

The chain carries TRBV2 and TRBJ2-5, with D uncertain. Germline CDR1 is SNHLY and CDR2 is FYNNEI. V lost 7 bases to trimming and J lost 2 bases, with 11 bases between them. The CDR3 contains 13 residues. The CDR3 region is CASTPRPQETQYF. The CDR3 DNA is TGTGCCAGCACCCCCCGACCACAAGAGACCCAGTACTTC.

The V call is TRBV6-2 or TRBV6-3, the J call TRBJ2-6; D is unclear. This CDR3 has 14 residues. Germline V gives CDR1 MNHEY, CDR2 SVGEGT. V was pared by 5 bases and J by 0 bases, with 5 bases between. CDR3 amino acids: CASSRSSGANVLTF. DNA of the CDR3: TGTGCCAGCAGTCGTAGCTCTGGGGCCAACGTCCTGACTTTC.